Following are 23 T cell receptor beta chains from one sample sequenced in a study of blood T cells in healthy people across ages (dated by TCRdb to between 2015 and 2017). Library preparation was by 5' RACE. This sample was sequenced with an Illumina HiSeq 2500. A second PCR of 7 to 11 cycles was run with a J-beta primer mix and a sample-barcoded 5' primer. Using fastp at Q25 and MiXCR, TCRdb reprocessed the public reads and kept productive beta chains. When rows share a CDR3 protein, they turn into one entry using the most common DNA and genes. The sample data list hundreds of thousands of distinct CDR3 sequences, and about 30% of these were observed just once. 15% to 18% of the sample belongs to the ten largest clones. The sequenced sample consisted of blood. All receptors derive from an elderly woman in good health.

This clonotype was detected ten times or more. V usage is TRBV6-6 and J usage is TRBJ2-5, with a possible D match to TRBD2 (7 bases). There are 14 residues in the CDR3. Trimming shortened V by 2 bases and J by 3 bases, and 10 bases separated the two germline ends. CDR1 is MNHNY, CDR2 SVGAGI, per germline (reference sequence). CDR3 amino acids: CASSYRGGKETQYF. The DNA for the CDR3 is TGTGCCAGCAGTTACAGGGGGGGCAAAGAGACCCAGTACTTC.

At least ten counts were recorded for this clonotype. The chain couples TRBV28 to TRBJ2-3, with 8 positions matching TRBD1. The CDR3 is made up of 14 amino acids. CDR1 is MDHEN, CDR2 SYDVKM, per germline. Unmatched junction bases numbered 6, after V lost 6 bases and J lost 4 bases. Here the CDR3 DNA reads TGTGCCAGCAGGTCAGGGGGCATAGCAGATACGCAGTATTTT. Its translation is CASRSGGIADTQYF.

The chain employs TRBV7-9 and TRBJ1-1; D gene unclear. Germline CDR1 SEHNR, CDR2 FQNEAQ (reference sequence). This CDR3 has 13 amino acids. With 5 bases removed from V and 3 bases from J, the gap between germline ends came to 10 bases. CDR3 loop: CASSPNRDTEAFF. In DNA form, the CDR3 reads TGTGCCAGCAGCCCCAATCGGGACACTGAAGCTTTCTTT. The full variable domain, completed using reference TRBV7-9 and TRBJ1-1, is DTGVSQNPRHKITKRGQNVTFRCDPISEHNRLYWYRQTLGQGPEFLTYFQNEAQLEKSRLLSDRFSAERPKGSFSTLEIQRTEQGDSAMYLCASSPNRDTEAFFGQGTRLTVV.

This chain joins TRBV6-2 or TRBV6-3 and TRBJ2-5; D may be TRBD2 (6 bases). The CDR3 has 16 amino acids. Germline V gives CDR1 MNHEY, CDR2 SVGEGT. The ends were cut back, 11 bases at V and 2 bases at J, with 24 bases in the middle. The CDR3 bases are TGTGCCTCCCGGGACCTGGAACTCGGGGGTCAAGAGACCCAGTACTTC. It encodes CASRDLELGGQETQYF.

The CDR3 protein is CSARDERGGHDTQYF. In DNA form, the CDR3 reads TGCAGTGCTAGAGACGAGCGGGGGGGCCACGATACGCAGTATTTT. The chain combines TRBV20-1 with TRBJ2-3; 10 nucleotides line up with TRBD2. CDR3 length equals 15 residues. Per the germline V gene, CDR1 is DFQATT and CDR2 is SNEGSKA (reference sequence). J was trimmed by 6 bases and V by 0 bases; bases with no gene match: 6.

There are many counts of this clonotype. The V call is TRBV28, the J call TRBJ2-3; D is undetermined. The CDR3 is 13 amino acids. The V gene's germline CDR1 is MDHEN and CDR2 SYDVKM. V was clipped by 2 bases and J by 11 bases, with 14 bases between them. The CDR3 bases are TGTGCCAGCAGTTTAATTCGGCCGGCTATGCAGTATTTT. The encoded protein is CASSLIRPAMQYF. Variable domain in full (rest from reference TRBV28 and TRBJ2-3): DVKVTQSSRYLVKRTGEKVFLECVQDMDHENMFWYRQDPGLGLRLIYFSYDVKMKEKGDIPEGYSVSREKKERFSLILESASTNQTSMYLCASSLIRPAMQYFGPGTRLTVL.

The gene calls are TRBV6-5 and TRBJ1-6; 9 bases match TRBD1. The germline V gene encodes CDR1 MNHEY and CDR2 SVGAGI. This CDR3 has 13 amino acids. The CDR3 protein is CASQGQGSSPLHF. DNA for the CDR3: TGTGCTAGCCAGGGACAGGGCTCGTCACCCCTCCACTTT.

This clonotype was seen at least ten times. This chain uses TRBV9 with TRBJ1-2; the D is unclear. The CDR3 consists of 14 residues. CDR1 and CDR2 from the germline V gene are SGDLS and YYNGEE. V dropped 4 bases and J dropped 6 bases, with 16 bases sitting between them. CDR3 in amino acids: CASSHTRETNGYTF. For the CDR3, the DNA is TGTGCCAGCAGCCACACCCGGGAGACGAATGGCTACACCTTC.

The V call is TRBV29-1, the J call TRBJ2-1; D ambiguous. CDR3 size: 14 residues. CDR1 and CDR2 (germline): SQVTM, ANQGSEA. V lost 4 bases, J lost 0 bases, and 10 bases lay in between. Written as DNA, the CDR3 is TGCAGCGTTGGGGCACAGAGCTCCTACAATGAGCAGTTCTTC. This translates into CSVGAQSSYNEQFF.

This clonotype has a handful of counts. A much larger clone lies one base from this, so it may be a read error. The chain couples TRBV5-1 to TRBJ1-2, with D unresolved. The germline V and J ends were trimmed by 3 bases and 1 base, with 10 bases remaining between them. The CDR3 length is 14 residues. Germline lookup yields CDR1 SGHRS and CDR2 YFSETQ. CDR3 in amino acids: CASSCDPVNYGYTF. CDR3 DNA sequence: TGCGCCAGCAGCTGCGACCCGGTTAACTATGGCTACACCTTC.

DNA of the CDR3: TGTGCCAGCAGTTCCGGACAGAGGGGCCTCGCAGATACGCAGTATTTT. Its protein is CASSSGQRGLADTQYF. The chain couples TRBV6-1 to TRBJ2-3, with D possibly TRBD1 on 6 matching bases. Germline CDR1 is MNHNS and CDR2 is SASEGT. V was trimmed by 5 bases and J by 4 bases, leaving 19 bases between them. The CDR3 covers 16 residues.

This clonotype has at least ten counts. The CDR3 coding sequence is TGCAGTGCTCCGTCCCGGGCGAGGGGAGATACGCAGTATTTT. It codes for CSAPSRARGDTQYF. The J gene is TRBJ2-3, the V gene TRBV20-1; D possibly matches TRBD1 or TRBD2 (5 bases each). V was cut by 5 bases and J by 5 bases, with 17 bases left in between. There are 14 residues in the CDR3. Germline V gives CDR1 DFQATT, CDR2 SNEGSKA (reference sequence).

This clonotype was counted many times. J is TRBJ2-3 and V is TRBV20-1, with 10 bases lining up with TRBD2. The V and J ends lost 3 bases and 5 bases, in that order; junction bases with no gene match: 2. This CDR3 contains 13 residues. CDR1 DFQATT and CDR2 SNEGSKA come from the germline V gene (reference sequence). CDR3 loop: CSASLAGVDTQYF. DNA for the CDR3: TGCAGTGCTAGCCTAGCGGGGGTAGATACGCAGTATTTT.

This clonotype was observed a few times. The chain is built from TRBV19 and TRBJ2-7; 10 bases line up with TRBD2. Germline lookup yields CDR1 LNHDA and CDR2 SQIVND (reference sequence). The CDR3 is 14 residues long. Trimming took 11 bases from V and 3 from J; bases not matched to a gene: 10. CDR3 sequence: CASSGQRGGYEQYF. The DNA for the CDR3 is TGTGCCTCCTCGGGCCAGCGGGGGGGCTACGAGCAGTACTTC.

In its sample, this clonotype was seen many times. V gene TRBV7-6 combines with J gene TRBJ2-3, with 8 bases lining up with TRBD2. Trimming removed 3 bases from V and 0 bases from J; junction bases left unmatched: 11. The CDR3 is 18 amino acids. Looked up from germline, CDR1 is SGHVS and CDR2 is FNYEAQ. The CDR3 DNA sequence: TGTGCCAGCAGCTTCAGACAGCGGGGGCGGACTAGCACAGATACGCAGTATTTT. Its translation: CASSFRQRGRTSTDTQYF.

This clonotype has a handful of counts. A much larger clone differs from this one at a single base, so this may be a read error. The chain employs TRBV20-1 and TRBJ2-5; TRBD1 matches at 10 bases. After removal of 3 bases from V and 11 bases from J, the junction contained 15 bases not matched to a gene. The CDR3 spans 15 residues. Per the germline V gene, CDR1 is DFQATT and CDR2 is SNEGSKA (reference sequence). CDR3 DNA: TGCAGTGCTAGGCCGGGACAGGGGTTCAACGATGAGCAGTACTTC. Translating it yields CSARPGQGFNDEQYF.

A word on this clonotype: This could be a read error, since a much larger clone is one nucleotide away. The chain's CDR3 is CSARGCDEQYF. In nucleotides, the CDR3 is TGCAGTGCTAGAGGCTGCGACGAGCAGTACTTC. The rearrangement uses TRBV20-1 and TRBJ2-4, with D unclear. The J call could be wrong; TRBJ2-7 is a better fit for the DNA end. The CDR3 extends over 11 amino acids. The germline V gene has CDR1 DFQATT and CDR2 SNEGSKA (reference sequence).

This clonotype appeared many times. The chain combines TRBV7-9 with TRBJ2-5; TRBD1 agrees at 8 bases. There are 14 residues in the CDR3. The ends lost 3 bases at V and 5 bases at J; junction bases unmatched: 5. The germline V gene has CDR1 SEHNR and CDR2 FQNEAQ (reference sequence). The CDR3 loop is CASSFPGGWETQYF. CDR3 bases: TGTGCCAGCAGCTTCCCAGGGGGCTGGGAGACCCAGTACTTC.

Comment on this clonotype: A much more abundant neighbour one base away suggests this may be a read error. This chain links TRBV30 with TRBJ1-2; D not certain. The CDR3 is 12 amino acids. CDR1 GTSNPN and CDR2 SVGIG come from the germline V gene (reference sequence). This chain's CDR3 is CAWTIRRGGYIF. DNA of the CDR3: TGTGCCTGGACCATTAGGCGGGGTGGCTACATCTTC.

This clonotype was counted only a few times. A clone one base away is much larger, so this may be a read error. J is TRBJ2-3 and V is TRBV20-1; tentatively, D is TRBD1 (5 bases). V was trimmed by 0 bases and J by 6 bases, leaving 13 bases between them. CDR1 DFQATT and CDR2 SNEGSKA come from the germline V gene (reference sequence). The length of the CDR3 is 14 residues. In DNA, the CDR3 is TGCAGTGCTAGAGACAGTCCAGGGCGGGATACGCAGTATTTT. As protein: CSARDSPGRDTQYF.

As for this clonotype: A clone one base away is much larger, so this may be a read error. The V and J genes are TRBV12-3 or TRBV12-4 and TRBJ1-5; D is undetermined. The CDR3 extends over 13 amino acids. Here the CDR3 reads CASRLNSDQPLHF. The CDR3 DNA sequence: TGTGCCAGCAGGCTTAACAGCGATCAGCCCCTGCATTTT.

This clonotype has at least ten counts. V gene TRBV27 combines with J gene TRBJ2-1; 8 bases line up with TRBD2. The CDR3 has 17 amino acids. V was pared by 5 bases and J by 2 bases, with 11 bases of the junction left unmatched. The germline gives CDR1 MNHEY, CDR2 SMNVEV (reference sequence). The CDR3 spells CASSGAGGVSTYNEQFF. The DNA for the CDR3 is TGTGCCAGCAGTGGGGCGGGGGGCGTCTCTACCTACAATGAGCAGTTCTTC.

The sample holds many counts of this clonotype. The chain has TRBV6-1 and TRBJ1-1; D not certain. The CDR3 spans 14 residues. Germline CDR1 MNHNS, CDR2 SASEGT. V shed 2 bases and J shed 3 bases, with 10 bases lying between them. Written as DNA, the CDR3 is TGTGCCAGCAGTGAAAATGAAGGTTACACTGAAGCTTTCTTT. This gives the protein CASSENEGYTEAFF.